A selection of T cell receptor beta chains follows, all from one sample in a study of shared clonotypes between healthy human individuals. This table comes from immunoSEQ multiplex PCR, and its TCRdb copy is limited to in-frame clones, with some not included. The sample lists roughly 2.5 million clones; around 94% were seen once. Sequenced sample: naive CD4+ T cells sorted from blood. Receptors originate from a man aged 18 to 30 in good health. Both conserved end residues are part of each CDR3. Each record gives: CDR3 length, V gene, J gene, CDR3 protein.

13	TRBV25-1	TRBJ2-2	CASRTDLSGELFF
15	TRBV5-1	TRBJ2-3	CASSGQISSTDTQYF
14	TRBV6-5	TRBJ2-4	CASRTGSKQHIQYF
15	TRBV27	TRBJ2-3	CASSLASGSTDTQYF
14	TRBV7-2	TRBJ2-3	CASSRWTSGDTQYF
13	TRBV5-6	TRBJ1-1	CASTRGQNTEAFF
17	TRBV2	TRBJ2-1	CASKLGYGTDSYNEQFF
13	TRBV5-4	TRBJ2-3	CASSLTGRDTQYF
17	TRBV21-1	TRBJ2-1	CASSSGEAESSYNEQFF
13	TRBV19	TRBJ2-2	CASSIEGTGELFF
14	TRBV10-1	TRBJ2-1	CASGPGTGSDEQFF
14	TRBV6-5	TRBJ1-4	CASSYGWDNEKLFF
17	TRBV19	TRBJ2-1	CASSSRMGERSYNEQFF
15	TRBV5-4	TRBJ2-3	CASSGAATSTDTQYF
11	TRBV20-1	TRBJ2-3	CSASFTDTQYF
14	TRBV5-5	TRBJ2-5	CASSEGTSGGTQYF
16	TRBV7-2	TRBJ2-2	CASSFRGPGKPGELFF
15	TRBV5-1	TRBJ2-1	CASSSGTGFGNEQFF
19	TRBV5-4	TRBJ1-6	CASSFSVTQEGSYNSPLHF
14	TRBV11-2	TRBJ1-3	CASSRVMSGNTIYF
16	TRBV28	TRBJ1-5	CASGTASPRGNQPQHF
13	TRBV29-1	TRBJ1-3	CSVSPILGNTIYF
13	TRBV14	TRBJ2-3	CASSPLAGNTQYF